Listed below are T cell receptor beta chains from one sample, sequenced in a study of shared clonotypes between healthy human individuals. Sequenced by immunoSEQ multiplex PCR; TCRdb stores in-frame clones only, minus some. The sample contains around 510,000 clones, about 96% of which appear only once. Sequencing was performed on naive CD4+ T cells sorted from blood. The receptors shown here come from a woman aged 25 to 39 in good health. Each CDR3 is given with its conserved first and last residue. The order of the fields is V gene, J gene, CDR3 protein.

>TRBV28|TRBJ2-1
CASTGMNEQFF
>TRBV18|TRBJ1-5
CASSPRGQGAVQPQHF
>TRBV6-5|TRBJ1-5
CASSSGTGGRNQPQHF
>TRBV7-8|TRBJ2-6
CASSPQRSGANVLTF
>TRBV7-9|TRBJ2-6
CASSQTAPSGANVLTF
>TRBV4-1|TRBJ2-7
CASQRAGTGAYEQYF
>TRBV4-1|.
CASSRGQESYEQYF
>TRBV18|TRBJ2-7
CASSPMAVGSITYEQYF
>TRBV6-1|TRBJ1-2
CASSESNRGGSRDVLNYGYTF
>TRBV7-8|TRBJ2-1
CASSLLAGPSSYNEQFF
>TRBV7-2|TRBJ2-1
CASSPPSGWGNEQFF
>TRBV4-1|TRBJ1-1
CASSQRAMNTEAFF
>TRBV10-2|TRBJ1-4
CASSKTGVELFF
>TRBV2|TRBJ1-1
CASSEDSGGDTEAFF
>TRBV18|TRBJ1-1
CASSPSERHRNTEAFF
>TRBV7-6|TRBJ2-7
CASSLYPGSGSLYEQYF
>TRBV5-5|TRBJ2-7
CASSPFPMGPPGSEQYF
>TRBV6-5|TRBJ2-3
CASSYSTSGKINTQYF
>TRBV27|TRBJ1-1
CASSFGPTLHTEAFF
>TRBV5-5|TRBJ2-1
CASRRPGLAGFNEQFF
>TRBV28|TRBJ2-2
CASSRGDTGELFF
>TRBV7-8|TRBJ2-1
CASSRLGEQFF
>TRBV2|TRBJ2-7
CASSALRTGNEQYF
>TRBV9|TRBJ2-5
CASSVAVAERGETQYF
>TRBV30|TRBJ2-7
CAWRGPSPLEQYF
>TRBV2|TRBJ1-1
CASSGPLVEAFF
>TRBV6-6|TRBJ2-3
CASSPVTDTQYF
>TRBV11-2|TRBJ2-7
CASSLKHRGTYEQYF
>TRBV19|TRBJ2-1
CASSPTPRNEQFF
>TRBV29-1|TRBJ2-1
CSVEAGARSYNEQFF
>TRBV5-4|TRBJ1-1
CASSDERAEAFF
>TRBV5-6|TRBJ2-5
CASSLPGQRAQETQYF
>TRBV9|TRBJ2-5
CASSAGTTAETQYF
>TRBV19|TRBJ1-2
CASSNPGVGYTF
>TRBV29-1|TRBJ2-2
CSVEILNPVTSALSNTGELFF
>TRBV29-1|TRBJ2-1
CSASKGTVGSDEQFF
>TRBV29-1|TRBJ2-7
CSVAGLAGDEQYF
>TRBV11-2|TRBJ2-7
CASSFAAHSYEQYF
>TRBV19|TRBJ2-7
CASSITLVAHEQYF
>TRBV7-9|TRBJ2-6
CASRLDTGANVLTF
>TRBV6-1|TRBJ1-5
CASSANRVGNQPQHF
>TRBV7-2|TRBJ2-3
CASSLGGRGTDTQYF
>TRBV27|TRBJ2-2
CASSSIAPGELFF
>TRBV6-6|TRBJ2-5
CASSYGQEFQETQYF
>TRBV21-1|TRBJ2-7
CASSSVEVATTPYAQYF
>TRBV19|TRBJ2-1
CASSTKRGYNEQFF
>TRBV9|TRBJ2-6
CASSAAGPSGANVLTF
>TRBV5-1|TRBJ2-2
CASSSRQVTTNTGELFF
>TRBV9|TRBJ2-7
CASSVGPGQTYEQYF
>TRBV6-5|.
CASSYSRTTGNEQYF
>TRBV28|TRBJ1-5
CASSLRPGGQPQHF
>TRBV10-3|TRBJ2-7
CAISSLYEQYF